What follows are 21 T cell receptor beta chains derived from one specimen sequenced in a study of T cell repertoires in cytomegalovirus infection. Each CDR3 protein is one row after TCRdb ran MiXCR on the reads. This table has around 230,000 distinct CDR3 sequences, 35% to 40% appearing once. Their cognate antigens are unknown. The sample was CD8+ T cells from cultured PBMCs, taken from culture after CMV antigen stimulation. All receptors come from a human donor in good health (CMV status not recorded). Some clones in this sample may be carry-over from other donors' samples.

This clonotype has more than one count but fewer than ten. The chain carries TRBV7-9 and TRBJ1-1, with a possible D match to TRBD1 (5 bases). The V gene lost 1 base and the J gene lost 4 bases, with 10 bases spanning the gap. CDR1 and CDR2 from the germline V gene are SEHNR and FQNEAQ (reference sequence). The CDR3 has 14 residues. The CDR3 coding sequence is TGTGCCAGCAGCTTAGGGGGGATCGGCACTGAAGCTTTCTTT. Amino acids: CASSLGGIGTEAFF.

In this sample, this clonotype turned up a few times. CDR3 region: CATPTGGGNQPQHF. CDR3 in DNA: TGTGCCACCCCGACAGGGGGGGGCAATCAGCCCCAGCATTTT. This rearrangement joins TRBV6-1 to TRBJ1-5; 9 nucleotides line up with TRBD1. This CDR3 comprises 14 residues. With 10 bases clipped from V and 2 bases from J, the junction kept 6 bases outside the gene matches. The germline V gene has CDR1 MNHNS and CDR2 SASEGT.

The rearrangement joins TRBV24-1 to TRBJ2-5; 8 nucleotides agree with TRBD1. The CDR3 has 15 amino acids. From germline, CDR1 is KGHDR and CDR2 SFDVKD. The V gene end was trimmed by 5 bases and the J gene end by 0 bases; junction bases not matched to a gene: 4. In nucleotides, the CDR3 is TGTGCCACCAGTGCGCGACAGGGGTACCAAGAGACCCAGTACTTC. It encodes CATSARQGYQETQYF.

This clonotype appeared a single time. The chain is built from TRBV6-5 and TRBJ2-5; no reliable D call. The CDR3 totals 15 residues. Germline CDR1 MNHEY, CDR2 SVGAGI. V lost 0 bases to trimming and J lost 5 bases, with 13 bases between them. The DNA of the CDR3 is TGTGCCAGCAGTTACTCCAGCCCACGGGCCGAGACCCAGTACTTC. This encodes CASSYSSPRAETQYF.

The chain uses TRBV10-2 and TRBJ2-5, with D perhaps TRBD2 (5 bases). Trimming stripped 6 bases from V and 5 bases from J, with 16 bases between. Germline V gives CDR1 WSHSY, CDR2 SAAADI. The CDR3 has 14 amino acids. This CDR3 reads CASRTTGLGETQYF. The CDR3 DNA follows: TGCGCCAGCAGGACCACGGGATTAGGGGAGACCCAGTACTTC.

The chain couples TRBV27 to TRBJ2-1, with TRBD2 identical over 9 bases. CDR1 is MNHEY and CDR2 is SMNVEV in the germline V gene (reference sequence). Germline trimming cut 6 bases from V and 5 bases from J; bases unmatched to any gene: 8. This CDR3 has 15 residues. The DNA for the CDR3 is TGTGCCAGCAGCTATCGCGGGGGGGCCCACAATGAGCAGTTCTTC. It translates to CASSYRGGAHNEQFF.

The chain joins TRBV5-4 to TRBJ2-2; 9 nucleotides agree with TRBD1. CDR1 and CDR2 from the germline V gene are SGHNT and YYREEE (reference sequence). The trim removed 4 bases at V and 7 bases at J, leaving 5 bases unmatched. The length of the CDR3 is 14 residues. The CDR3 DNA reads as TGTGCCAGCAGCATGGGACAGGGCGGCGGGGAGCTGTTTTTT. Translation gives CASSMGQGGGELFF.

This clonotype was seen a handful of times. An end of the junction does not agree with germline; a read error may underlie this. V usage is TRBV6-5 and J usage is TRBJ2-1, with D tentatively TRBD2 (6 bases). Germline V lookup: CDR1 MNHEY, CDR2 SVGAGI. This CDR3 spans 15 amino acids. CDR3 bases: TGTGCCAGCAGCTACTCGGAGGGTCCGCGGAATGAGCAGTTCTTC. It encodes CASSYSEGPRNEQFF.

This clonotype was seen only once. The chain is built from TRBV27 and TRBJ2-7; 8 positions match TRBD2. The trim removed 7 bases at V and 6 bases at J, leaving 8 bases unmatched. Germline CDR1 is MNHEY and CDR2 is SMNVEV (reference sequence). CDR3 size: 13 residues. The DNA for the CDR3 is TGTGCCAGCAAAGGGACTAGTATTACCGAGCAGTACTTC. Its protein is CASKGTSITEQYF.

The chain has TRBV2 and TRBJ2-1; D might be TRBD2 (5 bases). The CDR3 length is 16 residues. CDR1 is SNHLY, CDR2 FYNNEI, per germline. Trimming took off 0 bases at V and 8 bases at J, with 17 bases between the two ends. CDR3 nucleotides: TGTGCCAGCAGTGAAGCGCTTGCCCGGGATAGCGATGAGCAGTTCTTC. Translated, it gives CASSEALARDSDEQFF.

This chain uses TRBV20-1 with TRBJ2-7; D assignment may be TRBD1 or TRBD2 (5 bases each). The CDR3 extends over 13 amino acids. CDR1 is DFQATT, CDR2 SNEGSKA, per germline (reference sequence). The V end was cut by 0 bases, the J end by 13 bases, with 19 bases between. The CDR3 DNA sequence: TGCAGTGCTAGAGAGCTCGGGACCGCTGAGGGTTACTTC. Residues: CSARELGTAEGYF.

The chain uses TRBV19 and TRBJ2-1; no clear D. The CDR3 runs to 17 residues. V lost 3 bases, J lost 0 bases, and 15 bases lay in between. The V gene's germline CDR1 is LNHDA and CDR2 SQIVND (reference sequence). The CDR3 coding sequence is TGTGCCAGTAGTATCCTATCAAGGCGCGACTCCTACAATGAGCAGTTCTTC. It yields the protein CASSILSRRDSYNEQFF. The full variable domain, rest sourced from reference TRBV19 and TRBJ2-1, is DGGITQSPKYLFRKEGQNVTLSCEQNLNHDAMYWYRQDPGQGLRLIYYSQIVNDFQKGDIAEGYSVSREKKESFPLTVTSAQKNPTAFYLCASSILSRRDSYNEQFFGPGTRLTVL.

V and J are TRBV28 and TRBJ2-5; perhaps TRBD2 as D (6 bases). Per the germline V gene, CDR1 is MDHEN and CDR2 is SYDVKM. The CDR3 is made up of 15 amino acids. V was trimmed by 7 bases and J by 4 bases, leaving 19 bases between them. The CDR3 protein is CASTVTVTAGETQYF. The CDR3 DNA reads TGTGCCAGCACGGTAACTGTGACAGCGGGAGAGACCCAGTACTTC. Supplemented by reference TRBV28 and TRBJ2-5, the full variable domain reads DVKVTQSSRYLVKRTGEKVFLECVQDMDHENMFWYRQDPGLGLRLIYFSYDVKMKEKGDIPEGYSVSREKKERFSLILESASTNQTSMYLCASTVTVTAGETQYFGPGTRLLVL.

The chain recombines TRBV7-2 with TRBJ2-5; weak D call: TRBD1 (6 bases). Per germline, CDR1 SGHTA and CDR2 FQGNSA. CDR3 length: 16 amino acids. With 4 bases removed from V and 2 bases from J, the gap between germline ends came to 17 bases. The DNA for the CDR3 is TGTGCCAGCAGCTCCTACCCCCGGGACAATCAAGAGACCCAGTACTTC. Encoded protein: CASSSYPRDNQETQYF.

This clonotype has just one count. The CDR3 is CASSIEWNSLNTEAFF. The DNA for the CDR3 is TGTGCCAGTAGTATAGAATGGAACAGTTTGAACACTGAAGCTTTCTTT. This sequence joins TRBV19 and TRBJ1-1; no firm D call. V shed 0 bases and J shed 0 bases, with 11 bases lying between them. The CDR3 extends over 16 amino acids. Germline CDR1 is LNHDA and CDR2 is SQIVND (reference sequence).

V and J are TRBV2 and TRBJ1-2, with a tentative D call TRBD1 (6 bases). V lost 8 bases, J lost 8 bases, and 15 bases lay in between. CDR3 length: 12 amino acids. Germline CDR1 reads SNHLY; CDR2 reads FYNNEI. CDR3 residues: CASRDTNMGYTF. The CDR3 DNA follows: TGTGCCAGCCGGGACACCAACATGGGCTACACCTTC.

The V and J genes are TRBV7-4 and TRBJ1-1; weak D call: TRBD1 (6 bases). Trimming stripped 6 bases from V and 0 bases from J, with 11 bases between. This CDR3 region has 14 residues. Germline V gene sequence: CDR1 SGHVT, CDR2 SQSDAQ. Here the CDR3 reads CASRDSSLNTEAFF. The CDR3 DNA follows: TGTGCCAGCAGGGACAGTTCTTTGAACACTGAAGCTTTCTTT.

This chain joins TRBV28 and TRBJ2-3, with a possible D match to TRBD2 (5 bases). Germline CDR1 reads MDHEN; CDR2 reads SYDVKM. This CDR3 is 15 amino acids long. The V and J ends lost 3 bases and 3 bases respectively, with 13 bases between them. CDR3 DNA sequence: TGTGCCAGCAGTTTTAGAGGGAAGGAGACAGATACGCAGTATTTT. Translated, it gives CASSFRGKETDTQYF.

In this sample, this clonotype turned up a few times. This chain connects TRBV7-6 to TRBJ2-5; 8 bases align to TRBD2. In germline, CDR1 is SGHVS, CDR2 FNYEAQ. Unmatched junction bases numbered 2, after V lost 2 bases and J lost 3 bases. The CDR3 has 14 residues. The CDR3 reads CASSLRRGEETQYF. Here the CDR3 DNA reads TGTGCCAGCAGCTTAAGGCGGGGGGAAGAGACCCAGTACTTC.

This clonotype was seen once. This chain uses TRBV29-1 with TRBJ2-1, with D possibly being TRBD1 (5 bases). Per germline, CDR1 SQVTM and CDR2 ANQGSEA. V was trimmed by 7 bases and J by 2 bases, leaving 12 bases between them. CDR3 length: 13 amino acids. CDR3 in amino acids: CSGGRDPYNEQFF. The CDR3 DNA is TGCAGCGGGGGCAGGGATCCCTACAATGAGCAGTTCTTC.

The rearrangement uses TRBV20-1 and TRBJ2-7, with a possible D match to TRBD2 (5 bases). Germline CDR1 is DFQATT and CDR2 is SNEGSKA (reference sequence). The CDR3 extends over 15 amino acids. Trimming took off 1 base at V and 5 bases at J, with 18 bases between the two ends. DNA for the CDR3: TGCAGTGCTAGAGCCCAGAAACGGGGTGGGGACGAGCAGTACTTC. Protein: CSARAQKRGGDEQYF.